What follows describes a single TCR beta chain. These data come from a study of blood T cell repertoires in COVID-19. On the study more broadly: Sources were T cells, B-cell-depleted T cells, or PBMCs; the material itself was cDNA or gDNA.

This CDR3 is 15 amino acids long. Germline CDR1 reads SNHLY; CDR2 reads FYNNEI. V was clipped by 6 bases and J by 0 bases, with 12 bases between them. Original analysis: Amplification of reference gene primers provided the estimated nucleated cell counts. TCRdb keeps only in-frame clones here, not all; method: immunoSEQ multiplex PCR. The V and J calls and clone size were taken over from that table, and D and trimming were inferred from the DNA. The sample includes some 220,000 clones, roughly four fifths of them seen just once. Seattle's cohort entered during active infection and was followed longitudinally.

The origin of this receptor is a woman aged 70-85 years with COVID-19, enrolled during active disease. This chain uses TRBV2 with TRBJ1-3, with D hard to call. The specimen sequenced was peripheral blood. The CDR3 DNA sequence: TGTGCCAGCAGCGAACAGAGGGTCTCTGGAAACACCATATATTTT. This codes for CASSEQRVSGNTIYF.